This is a list of T cell receptor beta chains from one sample in a study of spatial heterogeneity in lung cancer. TCRdb reanalysed the 5' RACE reads using MiXCR and keeps one entry per CDR3 protein. The data show 3,200 or so distinct CDR3 sequences, with around 3.1% seen just once and approximately 12% held by the top ten. Sequencing was performed on normal lung tissue next to the tumor, taken at surgery. These TCRs come from a female donor with early-stage non-small cell lung cancer. CDR3s include the opening cysteine and the closing phenylalanine or tryptophan. A D gene is named only where the DNA matches it firmly. Clone size is stated in some rows and not others, as once, few, many or a class when expanded.

size: medium-sized; D: TRBD2; V: TRBV7-6; J: TRBJ2-1; CDR3: CASSLLGGGLMNEQFF; DNA: TGTGCCAGCAGCTTACTCGGGGGGGGGTTGATGAATGAGCAGTTCTTC
size: many; D: -; V: TRBV28; J: TRBJ1-5; CDR3: CASRKTGGNQPQHFGDGTRPQHF; DNA: -
size: medium-sized; D: TRBD1; V: TRBV20-1; J: TRBJ1-5; CDR3: CSARKQGSNQPQHF; DNA: TGCAGTGCTAGAAAACAGGGGAGCAATCAGCCCCAGCATTTT
size: medium-sized; D: -; V: TRBV28; J: TRBJ1-6; CDR3: CASRARDGYNSPLHF; DNA: TGTGCCAGCAGAGCGAGGGACGGCTATAATTCACCCCTCCACTTT
size: many; D: -; V: TRBV6-1; J: TRBJ2-7; CDR3: CASSEARSTEQYF; DNA: TGTGCCAGCAGTGAAGCCAGATCCACCGAGCAGTACTTC
size: medium-sized; D: TRBD1; V: TRBV7-6; J: TRBJ2-1; CDR3: CASSLEGQGRGEQFF; DNA: TGTGCCAGCAGCTTGGAGGGACAGGGTAGGGGTGAGCAGTTCTTC
size: medium-sized; D: -; V: TRBV5-1; J: TRBJ2-7; CDR3: CASSFLGTYEQYF; DNA: TGCGCCAGCAGCTTTTTAGGGACCTACGAGCAGTACTTC
size: medium-sized; D: -; V: TRBV5-1; J: TRBJ1-1; CDR3: CASSRDPPEAFF; DNA: TGCGCCAGCAGCAGGGACCCCCCTGAAGCTTTCTTT
size: many; D: -; V: TRBV30; J: TRBJ2-2; CDR3: CAWSVHVWRGGANTGELFF; DNA: TGTGCCTGGAGTGTACATGTTTGGAGGGGGGGGGCGAACACCGGGGAGCTGTTTTTT
size: medium-sized; D: -; V: TRBV14; J: TRBJ2-3; CDR3: CASSQPSDWTGGTDTQYF; DNA: TGTGCCAGCAGCCAACCTTCCGACTGGACCGGGGGCACAGATACGCAGTATTTT
size: medium-sized; D: -; V: TRBV29-1; J: TRBJ1-3; CDR3: CSVDHRSSGNTIYF; DNA: TGCAGCGTTGATCACCGGAGCTCTGGAAACACCATATATTTT
size: -; D: TRBD1; V: TRBV20-1; J: TRBJ2-2; CDR3: CSAGVPDRINTGELFF; DNA: TGCAGTGCTGGGGTCCCGGACAGGATCAACACCGGGGAGCTGTTTTTT
size: medium-sized; D: -; V: TRBV7-2; J: TRBJ1-3; CDR3: CASSLEALGAGSGNTIYF; DNA: TGTGCCAGCAGCTTAGAAGCGCTGGGGGCAGGTTCTGGAAACACCATATATTTT
size: many; D: -; V: TRBV18; J: TRBJ1-5; CDR3: CASSPAGSRDYSNQPQHF; DNA: TGTGCCAGCTCACCGGCCGGGTCTAGGGACTATAGCAATCAGCCCCAGCATTTT
size: medium-sized; D: -; V: TRBV6-5; J: TRBJ1-2; CDR3: CASRLYREEGYTF; DNA: TGTGCCAGCAGACTCTACAGGGAGGAAGGCTACACCTTC
size: medium-sized; D: TRBD1; V: TRBV12-3/TRBV12-4; J: TRBJ2-5; CDR3: CASSRDRTGTQYF; DNA: TGTGCCAGCAGCCGGGACAGAACAGGGACCCAGTACTTC
size: many; D: TRBD1; V: TRBV7-2; J: TRBJ1-5; CDR3: CASSLRQGAGQPQHF; DNA: TGTGCCAGCAGCTTAAGACAGGGGGCTGGTCAGCCCCAGCATTTT
size: medium-sized; D: -; V: TRBV5-1; J: TRBJ1-1; CDR3: CASRENVEAFF; DNA: TGCGCCAGCAGGGAGAACGTTGAAGCTTTCTTT
size: many; D: -; V: TRBV4-3; J: TRBJ2-3; CDR3: CASSQERRDTQYF; DNA: TGCGCCAGCAGCCAAGAACGGAGAGATACGCAGTATTTT